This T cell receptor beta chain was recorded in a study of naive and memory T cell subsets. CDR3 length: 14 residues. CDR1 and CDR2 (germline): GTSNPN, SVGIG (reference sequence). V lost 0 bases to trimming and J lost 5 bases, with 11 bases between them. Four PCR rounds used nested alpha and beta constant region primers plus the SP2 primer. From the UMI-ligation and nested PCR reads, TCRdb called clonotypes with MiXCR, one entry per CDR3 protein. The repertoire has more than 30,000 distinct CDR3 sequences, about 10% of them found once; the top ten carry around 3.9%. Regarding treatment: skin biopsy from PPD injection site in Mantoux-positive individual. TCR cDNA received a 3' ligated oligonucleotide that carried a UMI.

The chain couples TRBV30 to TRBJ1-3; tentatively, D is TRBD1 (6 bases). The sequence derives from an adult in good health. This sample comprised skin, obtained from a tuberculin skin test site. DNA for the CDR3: TGTGCCTGGAGTGTACTGGGGGCACGAAACACCATATATTTT. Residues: CAWSVLGARNTIYF. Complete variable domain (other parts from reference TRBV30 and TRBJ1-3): SQTIHQWPATLVQPVGSPLSLECTVEGTSNPNLYWYRQAAGRGLQLLFYSVGIGQISSEVPQNLSASRPQDRQFILSSKKLLLSDSGFYLCAWSVLGARNTIYFGEGSWLTVV.